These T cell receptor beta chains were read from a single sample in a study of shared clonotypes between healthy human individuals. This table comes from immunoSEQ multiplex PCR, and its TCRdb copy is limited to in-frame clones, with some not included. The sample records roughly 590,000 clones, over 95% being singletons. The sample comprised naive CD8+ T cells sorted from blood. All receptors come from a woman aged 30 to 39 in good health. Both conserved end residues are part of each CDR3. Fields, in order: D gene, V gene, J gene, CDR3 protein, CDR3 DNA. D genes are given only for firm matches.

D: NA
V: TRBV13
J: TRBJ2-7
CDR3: CASSPPSAYEQYF
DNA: TGTGCCAGCAGCCCACCGAGCGCCTACGAGCAGTACTTC

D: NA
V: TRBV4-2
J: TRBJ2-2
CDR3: CASSRPGGSNTGELFF
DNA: TGTGCCAGCAGCCGCCCCGGAGGCTCAAACACCGGGGAGCTGTTTTTT

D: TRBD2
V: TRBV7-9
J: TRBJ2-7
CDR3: CASSPTSGSYEQYF
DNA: TGTGCCAGCAGCCCGACTAGCGGATCCTACGAGCAGTACTTC

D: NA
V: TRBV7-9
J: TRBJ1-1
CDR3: CASSPIVSMNTEAFF
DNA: TGTGCCAGCAGCCCTATAGTGAGTATGAACACTGAAGCTTTCTTT

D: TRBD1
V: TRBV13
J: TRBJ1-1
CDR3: CASSLTGGLGTEAFF
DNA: TGTGCCAGCAGCTTAACAGGGGGTTTAGGAACTGAAGCTTTCTTT

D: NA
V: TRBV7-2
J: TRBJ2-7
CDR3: CASSLWGLDEQYF
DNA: TGTGCCAGCAGCTTATGGGGGCTCGACGAGCAGTACTTC

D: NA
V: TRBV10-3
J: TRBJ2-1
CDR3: CAISESGGYNEQFF
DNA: TGTGCCATCAGTGAGTCGGGAGGATACAATGAGCAGTTCTTC

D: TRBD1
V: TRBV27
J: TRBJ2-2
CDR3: CASSHWTGNTGELFF
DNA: TGTGCCAGCAGTCACTGGACAGGGAACACCGGGGAGCTGTTTTTT

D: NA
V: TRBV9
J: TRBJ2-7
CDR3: CASSPSGAGSYEQYF
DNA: TGTGCCAGCAGCCCATCCGGCGCAGGTTCCTACGAGCAGTACTTC

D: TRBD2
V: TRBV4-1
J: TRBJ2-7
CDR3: CASSPFAGVSYEQYF
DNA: TGCGCCAGCAGTCCTTTTGCGGGAGTTTCCTACGAGCAGTACTTC

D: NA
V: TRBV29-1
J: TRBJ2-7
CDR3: CSVAGTALGGEQYF
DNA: TGCAGCGTGGCCGGGACCGCTCTGGGGGGCGAGCAGTACTTC